This T cell receptor beta chain was identified in a study of early T cells in non-severe SARS-CoV-2 infection. On the study more broadly: The chains were unpaired, and the sequenced material was bulk RNA from unsorted whole blood.

As concerns this clonotype: Compared with germline, one end of the junction differs, possibly owing to a read error.

The CDR3 sequence is 14 residues long. CDR1 and CDR2 (germline): DFQATT, SNEGSKA (reference sequence). TCRdb re-derived calls from the 5' RACE reads in MiXCR, one entry per CDR3 protein. The table has tens of thousands of distinct CDR3 sequences, less than 15% seen once; the top ten hold roughly 6%. Sequenced material: whole blood. The clonotype originates from an adult who was a healthcare worker with PCR-confirmed SARS-CoV-2 infection or an uninfected control (not recorded which). The V and J genes are TRBV20-1 and TRBJ2-1; D not certain. CDR3 nucleotides: TGCAGTGCTAGAAGGACCAGCTCCTACAGTGAGCAGTTCTTC. It is translated as CSARRTSSYSEQFF.